This T cell receptor beta chain was profiled in a study of neurological immune-mediated disorders. Points from the study as a whole: No expanded-clone CDR3 amino acid sequence recurred across subjects, suggesting private TCR-beta repertoires. HTLV-1-associated myelopathy had the most TCR clonal expansion, while multiple sclerosis had the least, a level that fell below healthy controls.

Input was some 1 million sorted T cells, either CD4+ or CD8+. The team produced cDNA through 5'RACE using 10-nucleotide random UMIs. TCRdb re-called the 5' RACE reads through MiXCR, storing one row per CDR3 protein. The sample carries around 5,000 distinct CDR3 sequences, roughly a quarter recorded once. As for this clonotype: Its antigen is unidentified.

CDR1 and CDR2 from the germline V gene are SGHRS and YFSETQ. J lost 2 bases, V lost 0 bases, and 1 base had no gene match. The CDR3 has 15 amino acids. The sample taken for sequencing was CD8+ T cells from blood. This clonotype was sampled from a woman aged 55-70 years with HTLV-1-associated myelopathy (HAM/TSP). J is TRBJ1-4 and V is TRBV5-1, with 7 bases fitting TRBD1. This CDR3 is CASSLEGATNEKLFF. The CDR3 DNA reads as TGCGCCAGCAGCTTGGAGGGGGCTACTAATGAAAAACTGTTTTTT. The full variable domain, with the rest looked up from reference TRBV5-1 and TRBJ1-4, is KAGVTQTPRYLIKTRGQQVTLSCSPISGHRSVSWYQQTPGQGLQFLFEYFSETQRNKGNFPGRFSGRQFSNSRSEMNVSTLELGDSALYLCASSLEGATNEKLFFGSGTQLSVL.